A selection of T cell receptor beta chains follows, all from one sample in a study of blood T cell repertoires in COVID-19. Profiled with immunoSEQ multiplex PCR; TCRdb holds only in-frame clones, not every one. Found here are approximately 70,000 clones, 80% to 85% of them singletons; the top ten hold around 4.4%. The sequenced material came from peripheral blood. The source of these receptors is a woman aged 55-75 years with acute or convalescent COVID-19. CDR3s include the opening cysteine and the closing phenylalanine or tryptophan. A D gene is named only where the DNA matches it firmly. A clone size is listed for some rows: how often the clone was seen (once, few, many), or a class if it is expanded.

cdr3_nt: TGTGCCAGCAGTGCGCCAAGTAGCTCCTACAATGAGCAGTTCTTC
cdr3_aa: CASSAPSSSYNEQFF
j_call: TRBJ2-1
clone_size: NA
d_call: NA
v_call: TRBV2

cdr3_nt: TGTGCCAGCAGAGCCACAACAGGGGCCGATACGCAGTATTTT
cdr3_aa: CASRATTGADTQYF
j_call: TRBJ2-3
clone_size: NA
d_call: TRBD1
v_call: TRBV25-1

cdr3_nt: TGTGCCAGCAGCCAAGGAGGTGGGAATTCACCCCTCCACTTT
cdr3_aa: CASSQGGGNSPLHF
j_call: TRBJ1-6
clone_size: NA
d_call: NA
v_call: TRBV3-1/TRBV3-2

cdr3_nt: TGTGCCAGCAGCCAAGCCCTAGGGGGTAATGAAAAACTGTTTTTT
cdr3_aa: CASSQALGGNEKLFF
j_call: TRBJ1-4
clone_size: NA
d_call: NA
v_call: TRBV7-9

cdr3_nt: TGTGCCAGCAGTAGACAGGCGCCCGAAAAACTGTTTTTT
cdr3_aa: CASSRQAPEKLFF
j_call: TRBJ1-4
clone_size: few
d_call: NA
v_call: TRBV12-3/TRBV12-4

cdr3_nt: TGTGCCAGCACCCAAAGGATCGGGGTCTACGAGCAGTACTTC
cdr3_aa: CASTQRIGVYEQYF
j_call: TRBJ2-7
clone_size: NA
d_call: NA
v_call: TRBV6-5

cdr3_nt: TGTGCCAGCAGCTTAGACGGGTTCGGGGCCAACGTCCTGACTTTC
cdr3_aa: CASSLDGFGANVLTF
j_call: TRBJ2-6
clone_size: NA
d_call: NA
v_call: TRBV7-9

cdr3_nt: TGTGCCAGCAGAACCGGGACAGAAGCTAACTATGGCTACACCTTC
cdr3_aa: CASRTGTEANYGYTF
j_call: TRBJ1-2
clone_size: once
d_call: TRBD1
v_call: TRBV6-5

cdr3_nt: TGTGCCAGCAGTTTAGGGACTTTTAGGGGGGAGCTGTTTTTT
cdr3_aa: CASSLGTFRGELFF
j_call: TRBJ2-2
clone_size: NA
d_call: NA
v_call: TRBV5-5

cdr3_nt: TGTGCCAGTAGTATTGGGGACATGAACACTGAAGCTTTCTTT
cdr3_aa: CASSIGDMNTEAFF
j_call: TRBJ1-1
clone_size: NA
d_call: NA
v_call: TRBV19

cdr3_nt: TGCGCCAGCAGCTTGGGGCAGGGGGCTCGGAACACTGAAGCTTTCTTT
cdr3_aa: CASSLGQGARNTEAFF
j_call: TRBJ1-1
clone_size: NA
d_call: TRBD1
v_call: TRBV5-1

cdr3_nt: TGCGCCAGCAGCTACGACAGGGGCGCTGGCTACACCTTC
cdr3_aa: CASSYDRGAGYTF
j_call: TRBJ1-2
clone_size: NA
d_call: TRBD1
v_call: TRBV5-1

cdr3_nt: TGTGCCACCAACCCCCGGGACAGCTCACCGGAGGGCTACACCTTC
cdr3_aa: CATNPRDSSPEGYTF
j_call: TRBJ1-2
clone_size: NA
d_call: TRBD1
v_call: TRBV6-5

cdr3_nt: TGTGCCAGCAGCCAAGATACCAGGGGAAGGTATGGCTACACCTTC
cdr3_aa: CASSQDTRGRYGYTF
j_call: TRBJ1-2
clone_size: NA
d_call: NA
v_call: TRBV3-1/TRBV3-2

cdr3_nt: TGCGCCAGCAGCCAAAGCCGGGACAGGAACACTGAAGCTTTCTTT
cdr3_aa: CASSQSRDRNTEAFF
j_call: TRBJ1-1
clone_size: NA
d_call: TRBD1
v_call: TRBV4-1

cdr3_nt: TGTGCCAGCAGTGACACCCCCTTGACAGGGTGGGATGAAAAACTGTTTTTT
cdr3_aa: CASSDTPLTGWDEKLFF
j_call: TRBJ1-4
clone_size: NA
d_call: TRBD1
v_call: TRBV6-1

cdr3_nt: TGCGCCAGCAGCCAAGAAGTGCTCCCTCTGGCCCGTGGCAATCAGCCCCAGCATTTT
cdr3_aa: CASSQEVLPLARGNQPQHF
j_call: TRBJ1-5
clone_size: once
d_call: NA
v_call: TRBV4-1

cdr3_nt: TGTGCCAGCAGCCGAGGGGGGGCTTTGAATGGCGAGCAGTACTTC
cdr3_aa: CASSRGGALNGEQYF
j_call: TRBJ2-7
clone_size: NA
d_call: NA
v_call: TRBV6-5

cdr3_nt: TGTGCCAGCAGGGGACAGGGGGGTGAGACCCAGTACTTC
cdr3_aa: CASRGQGGETQYF
j_call: TRBJ2-5
clone_size: few
d_call: TRBD1
v_call: TRBV2

cdr3_nt: TGTGCCAGCATCCTGATTGGGACAGGGGGCTTGGATGGCTACACCTTC
cdr3_aa: CASILIGTGGLDGYTF
j_call: TRBJ1-2
clone_size: NA
d_call: TRBD1
v_call: TRBV7-3

cdr3_nt: TGCGCCAGCAGCCCGGGGACAGGGGGGATCGCTGAAGCTTTCTTT
cdr3_aa: CASSPGTGGIAEAFF
j_call: TRBJ1-1
clone_size: NA
d_call: TRBD1
v_call: TRBV5-1

cdr3_nt: TGTGCCAGCAGCCAAGATTACGGAGGGATTAATGAGCAGTTCTTC
cdr3_aa: CASSQDYGGINEQFF
j_call: TRBJ2-1
clone_size: NA
d_call: NA
v_call: TRBV3-1/TRBV3-2

cdr3_nt: TGTGCCAGCTCCCTTCTAGCGGGTGAGCAGTTCTTC
cdr3_aa: CASSLLAGEQFF
j_call: TRBJ2-1
clone_size: NA
d_call: TRBD2
v_call: TRBV18

cdr3_nt: TGCGCCAGCAGCCTCGACAACTCCTACGAGCAGTACTTC
cdr3_aa: CASSLDNSYEQYF
j_call: TRBJ2-7
clone_size: medium-sized
d_call: NA
v_call: TRBV4-1

cdr3_nt: TGTGCCAGCAGTGAAGGCCGGGGGGGCCCAGATACGCAGTATTTT
cdr3_aa: CASSEGRGGPDTQYF
j_call: TRBJ2-3
clone_size: NA
d_call: TRBD2
v_call: TRBV2

cdr3_nt: TGTGCCAGCAGCGTAGACGGGGAAGAGACCCAGTACTTC
cdr3_aa: CASSVDGEETQYF
j_call: TRBJ2-5
clone_size: NA
d_call: NA
v_call: TRBV9

cdr3_nt: TGTGCCAGCAGACGGACAGGGGACACCGGGGAGCTGTTTTTT
cdr3_aa: CASRRTGDTGELFF
j_call: TRBJ2-2
clone_size: NA
d_call: TRBD1
v_call: TRBV2

cdr3_nt: TGTGCCAGCAGGGACAGCGGAGGAAGCAATCAGCCCCAGCATTTT
cdr3_aa: CASRDSGGSNQPQHF
j_call: TRBJ1-5
clone_size: NA
d_call: NA
v_call: TRBV6-5

cdr3_nt: TGTGCCAGTAGTATAGACCAGGGAACTAATGAAAAACTGTTTTTT
cdr3_aa: CASSIDQGTNEKLFF
j_call: TRBJ1-4
clone_size: once
d_call: NA
v_call: TRBV19

cdr3_nt: TGTGCCAGCAGCCTGACACAGGGGGGCACAGATACGCAGTATTTT
cdr3_aa: CASSLTQGGTDTQYF
j_call: TRBJ2-3
clone_size: NA
d_call: TRBD1
v_call: TRBV6-5

cdr3_nt: TGTGCCATTAATTCAGGGGGCGTTCGCTACGAGCAGTACTTC
cdr3_aa: CAINSGGVRYEQYF
j_call: TRBJ2-7
clone_size: NA
d_call: TRBD1
v_call: TRBV2

cdr3_nt: TGTGCCAGCAGCTTAGAACCGGGGTTCGGCTATGGCTACACCTTC
cdr3_aa: CASSLEPGFGYGYTF
j_call: TRBJ1-2
clone_size: NA
d_call: NA
v_call: TRBV7-9

cdr3_nt: TGTGCCAGCAGCTGGACAGGGTCTTCTAATGAAAAACTGTTTTTT
cdr3_aa: CASSWTGSSNEKLFF
j_call: TRBJ1-4
clone_size: NA
d_call: TRBD1
v_call: TRBV7-9

cdr3_nt: TGCAGCGTTGAAGGCAGGGGAGACTATGGCTACACCTTC
cdr3_aa: CSVEGRGDYGYTF
j_call: TRBJ1-2
clone_size: NA
d_call: NA
v_call: TRBV29-1

cdr3_nt: TGTGCCAGCAGTGACCGGGCTAATGAAAAACTGTTTTTT
cdr3_aa: CASSDRANEKLFF
j_call: TRBJ1-4
clone_size: NA
d_call: NA
v_call: TRBV2

cdr3_nt: TGCGCCAGCAGTGGGACAGTCGGCCAAGAGACCCAGTACTTC
cdr3_aa: CASSGTVGQETQYF
j_call: TRBJ2-5
clone_size: NA
d_call: TRBD1
v_call: TRBV5-1

cdr3_nt: TGTGCCAGTAGTACTTCAGGGGTGGATCAGCCCCAGCATTTT
cdr3_aa: CASSTSGVDQPQHF
j_call: TRBJ1-5
clone_size: NA
d_call: NA
v_call: TRBV19

cdr3_nt: TGTGCCAGCAGGCCTACAGGGAACTATGGCTACACCTTC
cdr3_aa: CASRPTGNYGYTF
j_call: TRBJ1-2
clone_size: NA
d_call: NA
v_call: TRBV12-3/TRBV12-4

cdr3_nt: TGTGCCAGCAGCTTCCCTAGGGGGGAGCAGTTCTTC
cdr3_aa: CASSFPRGEQFF
j_call: TRBJ2-1
clone_size: NA
d_call: NA
v_call: TRBV6-5

cdr3_nt: TGTGCCAGCAGCAAAAACTTGACAGGGGACTCCATCTCTCGCAATCAGCCCCAGCATTTT
cdr3_aa: CASSKNLTGDSISRNQPQHF
j_call: TRBJ1-5
clone_size: NA
d_call: NA
v_call: TRBV21-1

cdr3_nt: TGTGCCACCAGTGACACGGGACAGGTTGGCGAGCAGTACTTC
cdr3_aa: CATSDTGQVGEQYF
j_call: TRBJ2-7
clone_size: NA
d_call: TRBD1
v_call: TRBV24-1

cdr3_nt: TGTGCCAGCAGCCAGGGAGGGATGGGCTACACCTTC
cdr3_aa: CASSQGGMGYTF
j_call: TRBJ1-2
clone_size: NA
d_call: NA
v_call: TRBV11-2

cdr3_nt: TGTGCCAGTAGTGGCGGGGGGGTGGTTTGGGGCACAGATACGCAGTATTTT
cdr3_aa: CASSGGGVVWGTDTQYF
j_call: TRBJ2-3
clone_size: few
d_call: TRBD2
v_call: TRBV19

cdr3_nt: TGTGCCAGCAGCTTAGGTGGGGGGTCCTACAATGAGCAGTTCTTC
cdr3_aa: CASSLGGGSYNEQFF
j_call: TRBJ2-1
clone_size: NA
d_call: NA
v_call: TRBV7-2

cdr3_nt: TGTGCCATCAGTGAGTCTCCGGGACAGGGGGCGCCGATTGGGGCCAACGTCCTGACTTTC
cdr3_aa: CAISESPGQGAPIGANVLTF
j_call: TRBJ2-6
clone_size: NA
d_call: TRBD1
v_call: TRBV10-3

cdr3_nt: TGTGCCAGCAGCGTTGGACAGGGTTATGGCTACACCTTC
cdr3_aa: CASSVGQGYGYTF
j_call: TRBJ1-2
clone_size: NA
d_call: TRBD1
v_call: TRBV7-3

cdr3_nt: TGTGCCAGCAGTCGACAGGGTGAGAGGAACACTGAAGCTTTCTTT
cdr3_aa: CASSRQGERNTEAFF
j_call: TRBJ1-1
clone_size: NA
d_call: TRBD1
v_call: TRBV6-5